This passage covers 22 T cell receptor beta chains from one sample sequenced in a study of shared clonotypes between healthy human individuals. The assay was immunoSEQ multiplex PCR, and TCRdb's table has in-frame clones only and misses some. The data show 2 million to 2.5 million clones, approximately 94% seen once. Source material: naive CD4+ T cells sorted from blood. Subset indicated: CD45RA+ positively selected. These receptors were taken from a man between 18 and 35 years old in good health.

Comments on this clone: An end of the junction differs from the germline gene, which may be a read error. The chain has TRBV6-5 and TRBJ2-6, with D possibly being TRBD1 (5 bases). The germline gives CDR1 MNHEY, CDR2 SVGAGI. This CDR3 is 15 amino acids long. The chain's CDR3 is CAGSNQGPGANVLTF. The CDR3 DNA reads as TGTGCCGGCAGTAACCAGGGCCCTGGGGCCAACGTCCTGACTTTC.

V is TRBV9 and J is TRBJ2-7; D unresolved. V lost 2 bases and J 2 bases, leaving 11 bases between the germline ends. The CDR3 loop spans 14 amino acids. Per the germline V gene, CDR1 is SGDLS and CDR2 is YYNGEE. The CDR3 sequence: CASSVGATAYEQYF. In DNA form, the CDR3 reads TGTGCCAGCAGCGTTGGAGCGACGGCCTACGAGCAGTACTTC.

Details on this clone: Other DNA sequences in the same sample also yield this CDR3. The CDR3 protein is CASSPDRANYGYTF. CDR3 in DNA: TGTGCCAGCAGCCCCGACAGAGCTAACTATGGCTACACCTTC. The chain carries TRBV5-4 and TRBJ1-2; perhaps TRBD1 as D (5 bases). Per germline, CDR1 SGHNT and CDR2 YYREEE (reference sequence). Trimming left V 4 bases short and J 0 bases short, with 10 bases between. The CDR3 has 14 residues.

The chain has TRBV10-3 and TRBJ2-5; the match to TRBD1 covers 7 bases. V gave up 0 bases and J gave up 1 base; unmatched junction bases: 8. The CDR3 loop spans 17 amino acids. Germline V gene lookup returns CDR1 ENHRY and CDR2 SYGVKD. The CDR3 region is CAISESIGGAGQETQYF. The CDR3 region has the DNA TGTGCCATCAGTGAGTCGATAGGGGGCGCGGGCCAAGAGACCCAGTACTTC.

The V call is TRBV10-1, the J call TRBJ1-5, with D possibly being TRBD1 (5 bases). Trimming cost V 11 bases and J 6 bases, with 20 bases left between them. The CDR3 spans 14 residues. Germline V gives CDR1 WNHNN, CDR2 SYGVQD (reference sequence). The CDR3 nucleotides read TGCGCCGGGCCGGGGAGTCAGGGAGGTCAGCCCCAGCATTTT. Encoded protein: CAGPGSQGGQPQHF.

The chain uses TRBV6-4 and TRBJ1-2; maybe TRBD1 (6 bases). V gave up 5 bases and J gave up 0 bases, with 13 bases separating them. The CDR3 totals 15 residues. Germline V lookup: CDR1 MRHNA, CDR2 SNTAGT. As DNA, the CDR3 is TGTGCCAGCAGTCCCCAGACAGGATCTAACTATGGCTACACCTTC. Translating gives CASSPQTGSNYGYTF.

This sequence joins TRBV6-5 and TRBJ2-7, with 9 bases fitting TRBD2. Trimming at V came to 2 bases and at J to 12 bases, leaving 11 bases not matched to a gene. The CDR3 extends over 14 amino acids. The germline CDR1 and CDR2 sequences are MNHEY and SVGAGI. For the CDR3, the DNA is TGTGCCAGCAGTTACATAGCGGGGGCCCTAGATTTGTACTTC. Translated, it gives CASSYIAGALDLYF.

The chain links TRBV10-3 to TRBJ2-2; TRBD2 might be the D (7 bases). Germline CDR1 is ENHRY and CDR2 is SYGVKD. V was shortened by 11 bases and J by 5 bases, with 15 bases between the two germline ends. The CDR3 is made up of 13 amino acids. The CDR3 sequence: CASGGQLTGELFF. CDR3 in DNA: TGTGCCTCGGGGGGACAATTAACCGGGGAGCTGTTTTTT.

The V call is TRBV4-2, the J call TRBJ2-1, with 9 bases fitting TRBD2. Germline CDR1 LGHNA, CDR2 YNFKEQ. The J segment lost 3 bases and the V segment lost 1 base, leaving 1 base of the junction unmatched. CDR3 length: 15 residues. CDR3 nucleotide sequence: TGTGCCAGCAGCCAAGTAGCGGGGGACTACAATGAGCAGTTCTTC. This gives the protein CASSQVAGDYNEQFF.

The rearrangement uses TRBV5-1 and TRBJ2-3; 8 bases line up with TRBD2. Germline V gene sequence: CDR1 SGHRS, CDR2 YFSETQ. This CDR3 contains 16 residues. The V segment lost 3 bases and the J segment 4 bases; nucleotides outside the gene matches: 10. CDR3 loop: CASSSGLASPPDTQYF. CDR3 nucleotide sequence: TGCGCCAGCAGCTCCGGACTAGCTAGCCCTCCAGATACGCAGTATTTT.

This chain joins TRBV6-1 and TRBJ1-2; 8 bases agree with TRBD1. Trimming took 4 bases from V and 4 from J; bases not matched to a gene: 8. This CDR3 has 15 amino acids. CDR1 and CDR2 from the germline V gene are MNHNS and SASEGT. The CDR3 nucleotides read TGTGCCAGCAGTGGTAACCGGGACAGGAGCTATGGCTACACCTTC. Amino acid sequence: CASSGNRDRSYGYTF.

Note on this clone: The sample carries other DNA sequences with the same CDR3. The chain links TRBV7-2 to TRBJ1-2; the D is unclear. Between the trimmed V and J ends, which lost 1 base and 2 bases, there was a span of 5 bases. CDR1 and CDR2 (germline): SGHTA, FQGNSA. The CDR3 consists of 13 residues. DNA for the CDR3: TGTGCCAGCAGCTTAGGACTCAACTATGGCTACACCTTC. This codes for CASSLGLNYGYTF.

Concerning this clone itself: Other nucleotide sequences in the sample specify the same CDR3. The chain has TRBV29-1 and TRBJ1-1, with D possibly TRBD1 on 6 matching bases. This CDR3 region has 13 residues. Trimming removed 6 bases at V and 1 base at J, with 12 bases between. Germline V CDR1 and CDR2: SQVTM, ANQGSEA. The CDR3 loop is CSVAGGPNTEAFF. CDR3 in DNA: TGCAGCGTGGCTGGGGGGCCGAACACTGAAGCTTTCTTT.

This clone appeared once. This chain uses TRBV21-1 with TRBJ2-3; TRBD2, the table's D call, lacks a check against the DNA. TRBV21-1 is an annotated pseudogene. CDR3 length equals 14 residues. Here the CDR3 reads CASSPRGGPDTQYF. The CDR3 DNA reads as TGTGCCAGCAGCCCCCGGGGGGGGCCAGATACGCAGTATTTT.

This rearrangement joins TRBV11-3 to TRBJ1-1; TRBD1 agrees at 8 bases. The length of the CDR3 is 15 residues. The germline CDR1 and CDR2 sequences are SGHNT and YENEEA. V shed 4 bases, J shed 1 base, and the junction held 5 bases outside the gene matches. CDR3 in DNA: TGTGCCAGCAGCTCGAACAGGGGGAGGAACACTGAAGCTTTCTTT. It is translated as CASSSNRGRNTEAFF.

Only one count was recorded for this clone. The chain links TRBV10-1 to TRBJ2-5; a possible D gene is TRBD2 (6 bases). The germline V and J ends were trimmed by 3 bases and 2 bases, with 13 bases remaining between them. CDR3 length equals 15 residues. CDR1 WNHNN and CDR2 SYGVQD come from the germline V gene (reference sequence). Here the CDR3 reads CASSEALGGQETQYF. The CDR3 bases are TGCGCCAGCAGTGAAGCACTGGGGGGACAAGAGACCCAGTACTTC.

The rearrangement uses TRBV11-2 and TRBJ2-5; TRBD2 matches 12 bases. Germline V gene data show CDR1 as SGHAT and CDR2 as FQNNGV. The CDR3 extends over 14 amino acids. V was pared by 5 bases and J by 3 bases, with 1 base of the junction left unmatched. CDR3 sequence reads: CASSRLAGEETQYF. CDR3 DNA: TGTGCCAGCAGCCGACTAGCGGGAGAAGAGACCCAGTACTTC.

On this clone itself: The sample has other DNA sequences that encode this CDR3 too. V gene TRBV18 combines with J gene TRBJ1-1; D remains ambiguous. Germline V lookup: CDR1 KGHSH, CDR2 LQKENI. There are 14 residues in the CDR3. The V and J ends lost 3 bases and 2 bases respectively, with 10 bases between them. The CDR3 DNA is TGTGCCAGCTCACCCTCTACTGGAAACACTGAAGCTTTCTTT. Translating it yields CASSPSTGNTEAFF.

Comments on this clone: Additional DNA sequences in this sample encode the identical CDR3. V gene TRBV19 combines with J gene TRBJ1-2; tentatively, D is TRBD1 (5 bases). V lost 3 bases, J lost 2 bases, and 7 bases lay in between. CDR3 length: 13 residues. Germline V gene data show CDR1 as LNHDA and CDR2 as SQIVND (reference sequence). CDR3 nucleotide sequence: TGTGCCAGTAGTATGCGACAGAACTATGGCTACACCTTC. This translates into CASSMRQNYGYTF. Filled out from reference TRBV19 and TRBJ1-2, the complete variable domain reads DGGITQSPKYLFRKEGQNVTLSCEQNLNHDAMYWYRQDPGQGLRLIYYSQIVNDFQKGDIAEGYSVSREKKESFPLTVTSAQKNPTAFYLCASSMRQNYGYTFGSGTRLTVV.

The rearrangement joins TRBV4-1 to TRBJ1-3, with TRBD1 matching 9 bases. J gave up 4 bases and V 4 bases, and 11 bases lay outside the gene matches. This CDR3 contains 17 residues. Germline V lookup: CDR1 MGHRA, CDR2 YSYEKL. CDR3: CASSRLKSGTGGNTIYF. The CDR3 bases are TGCGCCAGCAGCCGACTTAAGAGTGGGACAGGGGGAAACACCATATATTTT.

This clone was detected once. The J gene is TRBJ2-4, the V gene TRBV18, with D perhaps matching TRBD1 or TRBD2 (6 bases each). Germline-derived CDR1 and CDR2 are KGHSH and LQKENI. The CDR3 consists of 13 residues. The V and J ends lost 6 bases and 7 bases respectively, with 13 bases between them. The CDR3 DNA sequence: TGTGCCAGCTCCCCCGGAGGGGGGAACATTCAGTACTTC. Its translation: CASSPGGGNIQYF.

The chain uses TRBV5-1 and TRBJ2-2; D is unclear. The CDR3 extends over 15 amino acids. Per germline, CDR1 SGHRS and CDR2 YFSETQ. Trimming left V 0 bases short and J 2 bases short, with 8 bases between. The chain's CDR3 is CASSLAVYNTGELFF. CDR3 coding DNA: TGCGCCAGCAGCTTGGCCGTTTACAACACCGGGGAGCTGTTTTTT. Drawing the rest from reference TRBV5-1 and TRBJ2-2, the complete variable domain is KAGVTQTPRYLIKTRGQQVTLSCSPISGHRSVSWYQQTPGQGLQFLFEYFSETQRNKGNFPGRFSGRQFSNSRSEMNVSTLELGDSALYLCASSLAVYNTGELFFGEGSRLTVL.